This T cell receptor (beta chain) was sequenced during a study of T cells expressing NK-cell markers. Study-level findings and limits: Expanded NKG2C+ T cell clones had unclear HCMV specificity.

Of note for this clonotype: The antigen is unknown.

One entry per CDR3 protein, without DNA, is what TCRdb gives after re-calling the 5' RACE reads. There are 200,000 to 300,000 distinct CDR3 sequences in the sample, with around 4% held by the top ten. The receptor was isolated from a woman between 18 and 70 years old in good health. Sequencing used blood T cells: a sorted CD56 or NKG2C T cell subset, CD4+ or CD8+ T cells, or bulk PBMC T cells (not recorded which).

CDR3 region: CASSQVSSEAFF. The chain uses TRBV4-1 and TRBJ1-1. This CDR3 contains 12 residues. In germline, CDR1 is MGHRA, CDR2 YSYEKL.